This TCR beta chain was retrieved from a study of T cell responses to AZD1222 COVID-19 vaccine (dated by TCRdb to the early 2020s). For the study in its entirety: A total of roughly 240 trial participants underwent TCR sequencing, of whom some 210 received two doses of AZD1222 and 26 received two doses of the MenACWY control vaccine. Trial participants were enrolled by age into subgroups of 18-55, 56-69 and 70-plus years, and around 150, 29 and 61 TCR-sequenced participants, respectively, were included in these subgroups. Study-wide findings and limitations: Reportedly, close to half of the unique spike-specific TCRs recognized epitopes lying outside the regions that are mutated in the B.1.351 and B.1.1.7 variants. Because no day 14 peak-response samples were available, repertoires were characterized only after the peak T cell response. After two AZD1222 doses, both the breadth and the depth of spike-specific TCRs were significantly higher than at day 0 and than in MenACWY recipients. The whole spike protein was spanned by vaccine-associated CD4 TCRs, and dominant responses were seen in regions 160-218 and 743-854. Conclusions about previously exposed vaccinees are limited, since just five or six AZD1222 recipients were seropositive for SARS-CoV-2 at baseline. Participants were mostly white British and included more females than males, and it was suggested by the authors that clonal diversity may have been underestimated. In the small 56-69-year group, the increase in depth fell short of significance, most likely because of low power.

What the time point label conveys for this sample: about 28 days (+/-7) after the second vaccine dose. AZD1222 recipients whose second dose came at about 4 weeks and those whose second dose came at about 12 weeks were combined into one group, since spike-specific TCR depth and breadth did not differ between the two schedules. The vaccinee samples were drawn from two UK trials, COV001 and COV002, one of which was a single-blind randomized controlled phase 2/3 trial testing AZD1222 (ChAdOx1 nCoV-19) in healthy adults. For TCRbeta chain sequencing, PBMC samples from trial participants were taken at day 0 and at day 28 after the second dose. The junction shows trimming of 5 bases on V and 4 bases on J, plus 3 bases between the germline ends. CDR1 SGHAT and CDR2 FQNNGV are derived from the germline V gene. Measured from the cysteine to the phenylalanine, the CDR3 is 11 residues long. Only the CDR3 region is kept as DNA, spanning 33 bases read in frame from base 1.

About this clone: Its cognate antigen has yet to be identified. No much larger clone is present one base from it, and per-base qualities are unavailable.

The CDR3 regions of human TCRbeta chains were analyzed by immunosequencing. The paper's data handling went like this. Repertoire TCRs were checked for matches against a reference library of SARS-CoV-2-specific TCRs that had been generated using the MIRA antigen-specificity platform. Breadth was defined as the fraction of unique TCRs that were SARS-CoV-2-associated, and depth was defined as the fraction of total T cells that were SARS-CoV-2-associated. Using the MIRA data, each spike-specific TCR was assigned both to the spike region to which the TCR was reactive and to a CD4 or CD8 class. Log10-transformed breadth and depth values were compared by one-way ANOVA with Sidak's multiple comparisons tests. TCRdb's version of the immuneACCESS table is confined to in-frame rearrangements and falls short of the full clone set. An unresolved V gene accounts for under half of the shortfall where checked; the remainder is of unknown origin. The V and J calls and clone size come from that table; D and trimming were worked out from the DNA. Counted in this sample were approximately 75,000 clones; roughly 87% of them appeared once. The top ten clones comprise around 18% of the sample.

This receptor chain uses TRBV11-2 and TRBJ1-3; the D gene cannot be named for sure. The TCR sequence derives from an adult who received the AZD1222 COVID-19 vaccine. The sample consisted of peripheral blood, taken 28 days after the second AZD1222 dose. The CDR3 protein is CASSPGNTIYF. The nucleotide sequence reads TGTGCCAGCAGCCCAGGAAACACCATATATTTT.